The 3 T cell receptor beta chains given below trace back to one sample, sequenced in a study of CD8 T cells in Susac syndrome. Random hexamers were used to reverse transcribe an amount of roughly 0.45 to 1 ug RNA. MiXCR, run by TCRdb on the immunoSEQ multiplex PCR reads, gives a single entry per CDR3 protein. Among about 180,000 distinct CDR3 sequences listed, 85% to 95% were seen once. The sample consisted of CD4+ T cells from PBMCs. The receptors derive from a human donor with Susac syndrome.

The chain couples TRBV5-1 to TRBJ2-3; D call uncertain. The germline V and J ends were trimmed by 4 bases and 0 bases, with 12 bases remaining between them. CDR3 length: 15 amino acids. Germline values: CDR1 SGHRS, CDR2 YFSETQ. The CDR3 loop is CASSPTPSSTDTQYF. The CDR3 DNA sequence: TGCGCCAGCAGCCCAACCCCTTCTAGCACAGATACGCAGTATTTT.

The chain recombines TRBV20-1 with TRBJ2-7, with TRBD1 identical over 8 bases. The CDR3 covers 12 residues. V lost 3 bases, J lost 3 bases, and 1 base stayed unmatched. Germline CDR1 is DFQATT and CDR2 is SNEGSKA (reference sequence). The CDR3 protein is CSARDRVYEQYF. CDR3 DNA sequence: TGCAGTGCTAGGGACAGGGTCTACGAGCAGTACTTC.

In DNA, the CDR3 is TGCAGTGCTATTAGGAACCACGGCGGGGAGCTGTTTTTT. Encoded protein: CSAIRNHGGELFF. The J gene is TRBJ2-2, the V gene TRBV20-1; D is uncertain. In germline, CDR1 is DFQATT, CDR2 SNEGSKA (reference sequence). V dropped 4 bases and J dropped 7 bases, with 13 bases sitting between them. The CDR3 covers 13 residues.